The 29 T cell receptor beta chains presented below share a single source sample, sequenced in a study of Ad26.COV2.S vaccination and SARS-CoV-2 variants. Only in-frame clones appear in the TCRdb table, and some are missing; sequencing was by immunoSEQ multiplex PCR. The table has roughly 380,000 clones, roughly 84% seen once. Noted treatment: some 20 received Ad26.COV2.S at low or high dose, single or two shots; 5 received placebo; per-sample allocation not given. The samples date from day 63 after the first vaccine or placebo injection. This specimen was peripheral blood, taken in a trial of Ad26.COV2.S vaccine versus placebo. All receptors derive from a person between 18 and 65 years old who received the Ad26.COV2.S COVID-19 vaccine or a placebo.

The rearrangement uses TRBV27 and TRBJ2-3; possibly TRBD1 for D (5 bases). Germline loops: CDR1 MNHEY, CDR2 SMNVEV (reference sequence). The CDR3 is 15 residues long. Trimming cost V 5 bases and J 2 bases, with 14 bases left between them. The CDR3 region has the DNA TGTGCCAGCAGTGTCCGACAGACCCCCACAGATACGCAGTATTTT. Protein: CASSVRQTPTDTQYF.

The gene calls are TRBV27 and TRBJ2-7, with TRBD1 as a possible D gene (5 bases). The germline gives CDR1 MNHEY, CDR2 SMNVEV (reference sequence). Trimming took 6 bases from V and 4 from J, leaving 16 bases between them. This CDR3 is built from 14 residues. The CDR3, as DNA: TGTGCCAGCAGATCAGGGTTTTCATCTTACGAGCAGTACTTC. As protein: CASRSGFSSYEQYF.

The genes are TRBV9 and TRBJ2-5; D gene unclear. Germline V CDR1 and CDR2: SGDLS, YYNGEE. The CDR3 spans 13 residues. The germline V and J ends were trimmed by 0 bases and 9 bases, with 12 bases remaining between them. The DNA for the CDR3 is TGTGCCAGCAGCGTAGGTGATTCCACGGCCCAGTACTTC. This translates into CASSVGDSTAQYF.

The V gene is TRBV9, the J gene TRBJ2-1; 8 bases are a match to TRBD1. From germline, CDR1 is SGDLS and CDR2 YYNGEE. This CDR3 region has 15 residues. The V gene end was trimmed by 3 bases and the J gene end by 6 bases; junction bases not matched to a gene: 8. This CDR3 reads CASSALGTGINEQFF. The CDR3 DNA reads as TGTGCCAGCAGCGCCCTGGGGACAGGAATCAATGAGCAGTTCTTC.

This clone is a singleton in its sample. The CDR3 reads CAWRTGGPETQYF. The CDR3 DNA reads as TGTGCCTGGAGAACGGGGGGGCCGGAGACCCAGTACTTC. The chain is built from TRBV30 and TRBJ2-5, with 8 bases fitting TRBD2. V lost 3 bases, J lost 5 bases, and 5 bases stayed unmatched. The CDR3 is 13 amino acids. Germline V gene data show CDR1 as GTSNPN and CDR2 as SVGIG (reference sequence).

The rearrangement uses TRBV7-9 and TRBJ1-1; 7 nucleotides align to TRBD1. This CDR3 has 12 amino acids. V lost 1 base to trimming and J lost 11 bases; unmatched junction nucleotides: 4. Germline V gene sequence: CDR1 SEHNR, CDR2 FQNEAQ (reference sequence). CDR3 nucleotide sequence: TGTGCCAGCAGCTTAGTTGCAGGGGGTGCTTTCTTT. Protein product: CASSLVAGGAFF.

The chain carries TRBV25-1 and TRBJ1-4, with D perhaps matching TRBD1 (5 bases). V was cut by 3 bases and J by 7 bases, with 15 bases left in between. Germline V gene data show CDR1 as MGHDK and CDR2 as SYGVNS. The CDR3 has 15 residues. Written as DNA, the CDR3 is TGTGCCAGCAGTGACCCCGGCAGGGTTGCTGAAAAACTGTTTTTT. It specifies CASSDPGRVAEKLFF.

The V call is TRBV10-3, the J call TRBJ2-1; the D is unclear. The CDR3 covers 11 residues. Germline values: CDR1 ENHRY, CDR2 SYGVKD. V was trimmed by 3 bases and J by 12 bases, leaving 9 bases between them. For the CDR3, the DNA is TGTGCCATCAGTGAAGTCGGTAGGCAGTTCTTC. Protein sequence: CAISEVGRQFF.

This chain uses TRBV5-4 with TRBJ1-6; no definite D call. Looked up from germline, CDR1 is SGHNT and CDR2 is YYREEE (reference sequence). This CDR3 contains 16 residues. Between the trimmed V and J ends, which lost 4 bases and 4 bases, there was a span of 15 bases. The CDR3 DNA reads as TGTGCCAGCAGCCCGGAGGGAGGGTCGTATAATTCACCCCTCCACTTT. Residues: CASSPEGGSYNSPLHF. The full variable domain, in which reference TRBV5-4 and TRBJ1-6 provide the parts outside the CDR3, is ETGVTQSPTHLIKTRGQQVTLRCSSQSGHNTVSWYQQALGQGPQFIFQYYREEENGRGNFPPRFSGLQFPNYSSELNVNALELDDSALYLCASSPEGGSYNSPLHFGNGTRLTVT.

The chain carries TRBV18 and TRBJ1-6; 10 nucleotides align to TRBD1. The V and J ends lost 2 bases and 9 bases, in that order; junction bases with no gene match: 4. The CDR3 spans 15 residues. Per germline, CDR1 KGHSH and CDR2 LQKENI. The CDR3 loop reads CASSPGQGDSSPLHF. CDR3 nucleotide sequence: TGTGCCAGCTCACCAGGACAGGGGGACTCTTCACCCCTCCACTTT.

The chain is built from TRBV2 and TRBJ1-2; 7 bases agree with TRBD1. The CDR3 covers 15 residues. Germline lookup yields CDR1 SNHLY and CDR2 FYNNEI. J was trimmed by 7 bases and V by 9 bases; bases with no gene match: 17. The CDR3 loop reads CARLDRDLLSRGYTF. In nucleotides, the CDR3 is TGTGCCAGACTAGACAGGGACCTCTTATCGCGTGGCTACACCTTC.

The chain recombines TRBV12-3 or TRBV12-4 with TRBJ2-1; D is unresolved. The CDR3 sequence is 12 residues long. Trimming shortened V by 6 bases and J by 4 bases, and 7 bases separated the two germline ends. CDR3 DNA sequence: TGTGCCAGCAGCCTTAATTACAATGAGCAGTTCTTC. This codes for CASSLNYNEQFF.

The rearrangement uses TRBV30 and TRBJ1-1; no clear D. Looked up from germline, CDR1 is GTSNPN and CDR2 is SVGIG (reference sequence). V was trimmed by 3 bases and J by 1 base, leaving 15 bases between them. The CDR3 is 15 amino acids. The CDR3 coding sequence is TGTGCCTGGAGCGACGACGCAGGTCCGAACACTGAAGCTTTCTTT. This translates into CAWSDDAGPNTEAFF. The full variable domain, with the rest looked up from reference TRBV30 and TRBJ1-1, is SQTIHQWPATLVQPVGSPLSLECTVEGTSNPNLYWYRQAAGRGLQLLFYSVGIGQISSEVPQNLSASRPQDRQFILSSKKLLLSDSGFYLCAWSDDAGPNTEAFFGQGTRLTVV.

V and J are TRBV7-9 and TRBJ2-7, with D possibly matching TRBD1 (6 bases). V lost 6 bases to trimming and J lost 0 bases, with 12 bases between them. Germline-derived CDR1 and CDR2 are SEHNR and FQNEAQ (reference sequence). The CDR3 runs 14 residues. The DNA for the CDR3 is TGTGCCAGCAGGCTAACAGGGAGCTCCTACGAGCAGTACTTC. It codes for CASRLTGSSYEQYF.

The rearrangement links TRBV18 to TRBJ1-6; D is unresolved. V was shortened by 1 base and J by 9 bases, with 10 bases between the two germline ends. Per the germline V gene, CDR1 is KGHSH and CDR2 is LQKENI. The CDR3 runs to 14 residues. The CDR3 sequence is CASSPREESSPLHF. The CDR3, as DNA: TGTGCCAGCTCACCACGAGAGGAAAGTTCACCCCTCCACTTT.

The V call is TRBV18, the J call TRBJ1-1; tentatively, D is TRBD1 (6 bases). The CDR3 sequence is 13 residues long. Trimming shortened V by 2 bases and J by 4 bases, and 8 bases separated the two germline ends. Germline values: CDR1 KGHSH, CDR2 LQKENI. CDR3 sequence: CASSPGGFTEAFF. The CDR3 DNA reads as TGTGCCAGCTCACCAGGGGGCTTCACTGAAGCTTTCTTT.

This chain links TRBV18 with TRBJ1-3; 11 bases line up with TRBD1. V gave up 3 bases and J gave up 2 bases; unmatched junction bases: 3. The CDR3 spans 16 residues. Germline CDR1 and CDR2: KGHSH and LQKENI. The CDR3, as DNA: TGTGCCAGCTCACCGGACAGGGGGCGGACTGGAAACACCATATATTTT. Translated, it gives CASSPDRGRTGNTIYF.

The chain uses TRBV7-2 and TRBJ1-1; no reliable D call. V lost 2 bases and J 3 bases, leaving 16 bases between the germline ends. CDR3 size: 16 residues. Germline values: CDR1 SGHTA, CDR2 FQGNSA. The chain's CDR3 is CASSLNRAGGDTEAFF. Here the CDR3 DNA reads TGTGCCAGCAGCTTAAATAGGGCAGGCGGGGACACTGAAGCTTTCTTT. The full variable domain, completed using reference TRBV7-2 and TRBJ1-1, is GAGVSQSPSNKVTEKGKDVELRCDPISGHTALYWYRQSLGQGLEFLIYFQGNSAPDKSGLPSDRFSAERTGGSVSTLTIQRTQQEDSAVYLCASSLNRAGGDTEAFFGQGTRLTVV.

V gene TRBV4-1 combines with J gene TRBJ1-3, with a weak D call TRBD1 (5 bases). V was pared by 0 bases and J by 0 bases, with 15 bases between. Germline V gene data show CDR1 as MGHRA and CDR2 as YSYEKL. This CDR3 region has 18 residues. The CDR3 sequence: CASSQDGRQFHSGNTIYF. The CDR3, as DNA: TGCGCCAGCAGCCAAGATGGGAGACAGTTTCACTCTGGAAACACCATATATTTT.

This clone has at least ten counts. The CDR3 loop is CASSFLQGSYNEQFF. Here the CDR3 DNA reads TGTGCCAGCAGCTTTCTGCAGGGCTCCTACAATGAGCAGTTCTTC. V and J are TRBV7-9 and TRBJ2-1, with D possibly being TRBD1 (5 bases). The germline gives CDR1 SEHNR, CDR2 FQNEAQ (reference sequence). V dropped 3 bases and J dropped 0 bases, with 9 bases sitting between them. The CDR3 spans 15 residues.

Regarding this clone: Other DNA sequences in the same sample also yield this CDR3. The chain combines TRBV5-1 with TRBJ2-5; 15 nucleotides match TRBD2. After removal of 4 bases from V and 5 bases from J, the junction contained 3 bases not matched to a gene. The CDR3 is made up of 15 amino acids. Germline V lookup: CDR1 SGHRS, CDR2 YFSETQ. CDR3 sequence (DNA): TGCGCCAGCAGCCTCGGGACTAGCGGGGGGGAGACCCAGTACTTC. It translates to CASSLGTSGGETQYF.

For the CDR3, the DNA is TGTGCCAGCAGGATAGGACAGGGATCCTACGAGCAGTACTTC. It codes for CASRIGQGSYEQYF. The gene calls are TRBV28 and TRBJ2-7; 8 positions agree with TRBD1. CDR3 length equals 14 residues. J lost 1 base, V lost 6 bases, and 5 bases had no gene match. Germline V gene sequence: CDR1 MDHEN, CDR2 SYDVKM.

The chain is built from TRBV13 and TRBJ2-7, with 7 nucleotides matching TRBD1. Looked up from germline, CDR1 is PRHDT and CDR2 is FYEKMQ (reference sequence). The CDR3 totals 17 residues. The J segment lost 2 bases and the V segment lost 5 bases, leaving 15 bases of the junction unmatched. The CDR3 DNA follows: TGTGCCAGCAGCCCCACCCCCGACAGGGAAGGAACCTACGAGCAGTACTTC. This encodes CASSPTPDREGTYEQYF. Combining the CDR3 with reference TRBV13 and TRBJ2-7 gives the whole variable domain AAGVIQSPRHLIKEKRETATLKCYPIPRHDTVYWYQQGPGQDPQFLISFYEKMQSDKGSIPDRFSAQQFSDYHSELNMSSLELGDSALYFCASSPTPDREGTYEQYFGPGTRLTVT.

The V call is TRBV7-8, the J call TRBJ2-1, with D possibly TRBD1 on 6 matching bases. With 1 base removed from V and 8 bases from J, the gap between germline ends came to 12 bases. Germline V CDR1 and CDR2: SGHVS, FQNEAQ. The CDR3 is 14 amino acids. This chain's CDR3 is CASSLEGGGDEQFF. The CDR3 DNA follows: TGTGCCAGCAGCTTAGAAGGGGGTGGGGATGAGCAGTTCTTC.

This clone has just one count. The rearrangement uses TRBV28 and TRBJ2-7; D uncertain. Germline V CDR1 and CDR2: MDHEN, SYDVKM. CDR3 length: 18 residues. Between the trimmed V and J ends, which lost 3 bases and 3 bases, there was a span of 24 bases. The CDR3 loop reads CASSLGISLSSGDYEQYF. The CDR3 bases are TGTGCCAGCAGTTTGGGGATTTCTCTTTCCTCCGGTGACTACGAGCAGTACTTC.

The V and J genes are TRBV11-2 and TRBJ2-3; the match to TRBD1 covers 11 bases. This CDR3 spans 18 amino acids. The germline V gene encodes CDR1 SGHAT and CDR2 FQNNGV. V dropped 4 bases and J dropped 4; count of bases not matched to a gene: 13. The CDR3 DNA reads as TGTGCCAGCAGCTGGACCACGGGGGGGACAGGGGGAGCAGATACGCAGTATTTT. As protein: CASSWTTGGTGGADTQYF.

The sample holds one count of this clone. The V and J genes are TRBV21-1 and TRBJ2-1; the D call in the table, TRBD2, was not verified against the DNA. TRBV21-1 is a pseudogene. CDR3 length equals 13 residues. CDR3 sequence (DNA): TGTGCCAGCAGCAGCCTCGGCGGAACTAGCCGGTTCTTC. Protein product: CASSSLGGTSRFF.

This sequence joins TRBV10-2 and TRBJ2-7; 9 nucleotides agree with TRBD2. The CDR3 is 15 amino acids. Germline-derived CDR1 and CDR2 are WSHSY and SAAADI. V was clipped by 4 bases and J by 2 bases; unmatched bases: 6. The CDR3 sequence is CASSGSAGGTYEQYF. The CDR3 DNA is TGCGCCAGCAGTGGATCCGCGGGAGGGACCTACGAGCAGTACTTC.

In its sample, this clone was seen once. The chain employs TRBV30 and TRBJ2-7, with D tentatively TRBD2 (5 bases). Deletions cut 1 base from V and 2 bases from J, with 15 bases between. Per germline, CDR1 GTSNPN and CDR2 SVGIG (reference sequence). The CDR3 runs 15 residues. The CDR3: CAWSELSEVTYEQYF. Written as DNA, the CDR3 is TGTGCCTGGAGTGAACTCTCGGAGGTTACCTACGAGCAGTACTTC.